This entry features one TCR beta chain sequence. The antigen remains unidentified. A read error is likely, as this CDR3 ends without the conserved phenylalanine or tryptophan. The DNA is left out, because the CDR3 cannot be placed on it with certainty; the CDR3 is given as TCRdb lists it. Sampled blood was obtained at baseline, cycle 4 day 1, and cycle 7 day 1. The table came from immunoSEQ multiplex PCR; TCRdb's copy has only in-frame clones and leaves some out. The profile covers under 40,000 clones, with around 86% appearing a single time and over 1.1% taken by the ten largest. This record belongs to a study of OX40 agonist ivuxolimab in advanced cancers. Overall study: Patients in the trial were receiving intravenous ivuxolimab every 2 weeks, at doses of 0.01 to 10 mg/kg. Partial responses were observed in three patients, of whom one had hepatocellular carcinoma and two had cutaneous melanoma. Study observations and caveats: At 0.1 to 3.0 mg/kg, clonal expansion of CD4+ and CD8+ blood T cells had occurred by week 6.

Both ends counted, the CDR3 spans 10 residues. The germline gives CDR1 SGHDN, CDR2 FVKESK. Sequencing used CD4+ or CD8+ T cells sorted from blood, obtained in a trial of the OX40 agonist ivuxolimab. The sequence came from an adult with an advanced solid tumor such as melanoma, head and neck, liver or kidney cancer. The chain recombines TRBV14 with TRBJ2-7. CDR3 loop: CASSQEGRPA.